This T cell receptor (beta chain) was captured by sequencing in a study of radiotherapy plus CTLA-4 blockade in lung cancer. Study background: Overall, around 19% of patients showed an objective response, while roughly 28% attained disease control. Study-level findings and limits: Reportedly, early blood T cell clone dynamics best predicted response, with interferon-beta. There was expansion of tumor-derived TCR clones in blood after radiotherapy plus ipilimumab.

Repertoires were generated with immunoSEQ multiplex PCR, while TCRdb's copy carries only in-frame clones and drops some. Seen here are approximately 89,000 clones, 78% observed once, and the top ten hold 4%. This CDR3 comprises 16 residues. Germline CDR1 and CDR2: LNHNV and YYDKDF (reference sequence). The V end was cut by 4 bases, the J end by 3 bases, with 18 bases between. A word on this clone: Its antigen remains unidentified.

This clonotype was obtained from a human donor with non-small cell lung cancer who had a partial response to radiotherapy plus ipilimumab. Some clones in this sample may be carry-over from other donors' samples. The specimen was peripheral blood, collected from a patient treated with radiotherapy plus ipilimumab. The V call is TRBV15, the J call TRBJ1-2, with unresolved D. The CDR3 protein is CATSTYTGGSDYGYTF. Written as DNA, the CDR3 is TGTGCCACCAGCACATACACGGGAGGGTCCGACTATGGCTACACCTTC.